One TCR beta chain is described in this entry. Its antigen is currently unknown. These data belong to a study of CD8+CD57+ T cells in acquired aplastic anemia. Points from the study as a whole: Patients and controls shared twenty-nine CD8+ CDR3 sequences, which appeared highly expressed in patients and within their immunodominant clones.

The CDR3 is 14 residues long. V was shortened by 0 bases and J by 4 bases, with 10 bases between the two germline ends. CDR1 and CDR2 from the germline V gene are SGDLS and YYNGEE. The sequenced patients had an expansion of CD8+CD57+ cells seen by flow cytometry. The patients, all of them, had severe acquired aplastic anemia. CDR3 and TCR beta VDJ profiling relied on genomic DNA as the template. One entry per CDR3 protein, called by TCRdb with MiXCR from the reads. The sample records roughly 290,000 distinct CDR3 sequences, under 65% being singletons. The chain carries TRBV9 and TRBJ1-1; D call uncertain. This clonotype was sampled from a human donor with aplastic anemia. Material: sorted CD4+, CD8+, or CD8+CD57+ T cells (not recorded which) from PBMCs. The CDR3 sequence is CASSVVSAGTEAFF. The DNA for the CDR3 is TGTGCCAGCAGCGTAGTCTCTGCTGGCACTGAAGCTTTCTTT.